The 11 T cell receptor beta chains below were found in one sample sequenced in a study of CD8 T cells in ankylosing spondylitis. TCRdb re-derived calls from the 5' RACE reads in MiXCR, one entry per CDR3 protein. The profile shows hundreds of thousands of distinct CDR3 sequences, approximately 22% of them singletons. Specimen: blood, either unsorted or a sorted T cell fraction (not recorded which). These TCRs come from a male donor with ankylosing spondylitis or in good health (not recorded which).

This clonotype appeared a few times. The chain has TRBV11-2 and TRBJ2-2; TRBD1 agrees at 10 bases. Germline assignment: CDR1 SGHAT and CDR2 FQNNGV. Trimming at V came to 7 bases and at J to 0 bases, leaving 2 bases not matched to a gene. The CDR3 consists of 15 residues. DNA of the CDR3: TGTGCCAGCACAGGACAGGGGGCGAACACCGGGGAGCTGTTTTTT. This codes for CASTGQGANTGELFF.

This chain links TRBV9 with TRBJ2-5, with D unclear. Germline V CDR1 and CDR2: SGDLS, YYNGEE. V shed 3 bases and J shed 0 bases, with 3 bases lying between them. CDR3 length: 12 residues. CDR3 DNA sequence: TGTGCCAGCAGCGGATACCAAGAGACCCAGTACTTC. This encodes CASSGYQETQYF. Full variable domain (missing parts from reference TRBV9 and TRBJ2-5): DSGVTQTPKHLITATGQRVTLRCSPRSGDLSVYWYQQSLDQGLQFLIQYYNGEERAKGNILERFSAQQFPDLHSELNLSSLELGDSALYFCASSGYQETQYFGPGTRLLVL.

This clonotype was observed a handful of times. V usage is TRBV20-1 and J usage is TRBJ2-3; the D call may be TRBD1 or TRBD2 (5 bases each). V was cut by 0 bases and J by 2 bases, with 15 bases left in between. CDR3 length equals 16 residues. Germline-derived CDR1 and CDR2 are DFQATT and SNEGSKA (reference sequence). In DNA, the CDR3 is TGCAGTGCTAGAGATTATCTGGGGGTGAACACAGATACGCAGTATTTT. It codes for CSARDYLGVNTDTQYF.

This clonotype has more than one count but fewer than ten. For the CDR3, the DNA is TGTGCCAGCAGCCCAGGACAGAACTACAATGAGCAGTTCTTC. Its translation is CASSPGQNYNEQFF. This chain links TRBV7-9 with TRBJ2-1; TRBD1 might be the D (6 bases). This CDR3 spans 14 amino acids. The V gene lost 5 bases and the J gene lost 3 bases, with 11 bases spanning the gap. Germline CDR1 reads SEHNR; CDR2 reads FQNEAQ (reference sequence).

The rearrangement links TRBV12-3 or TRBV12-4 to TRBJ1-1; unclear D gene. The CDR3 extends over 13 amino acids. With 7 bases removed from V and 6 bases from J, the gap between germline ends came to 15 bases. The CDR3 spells CASIDPRRPEAFF. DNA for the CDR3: TGTGCCAGCATCGACCCCCGTCGTCCTGAAGCTTTCTTT.

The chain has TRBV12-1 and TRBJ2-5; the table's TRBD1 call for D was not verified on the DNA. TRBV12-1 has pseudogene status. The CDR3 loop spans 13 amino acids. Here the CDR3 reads CASSPGFRETQYF. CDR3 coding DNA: TGTGCCAGCAGCCCGGGGTTTCGGGAGACCCAGTACTTC.

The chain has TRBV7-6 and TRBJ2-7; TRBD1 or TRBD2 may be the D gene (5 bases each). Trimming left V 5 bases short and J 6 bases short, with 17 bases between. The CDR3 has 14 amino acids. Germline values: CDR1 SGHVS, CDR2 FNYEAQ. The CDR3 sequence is CASSPSVGASEQYF. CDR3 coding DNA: TGTGCCAGCAGCCCTTCGGTCGGGGCGTCCGAGCAGTACTTC.

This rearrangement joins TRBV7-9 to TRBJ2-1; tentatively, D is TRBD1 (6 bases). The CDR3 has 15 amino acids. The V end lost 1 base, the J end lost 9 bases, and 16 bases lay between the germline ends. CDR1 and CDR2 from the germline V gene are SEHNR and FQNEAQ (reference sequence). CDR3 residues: CASSLVLGGGTEQFF. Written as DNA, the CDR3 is TGTGCCAGCAGCTTAGTGCTAGGGGGTGGCACTGAGCAGTTCTTC.

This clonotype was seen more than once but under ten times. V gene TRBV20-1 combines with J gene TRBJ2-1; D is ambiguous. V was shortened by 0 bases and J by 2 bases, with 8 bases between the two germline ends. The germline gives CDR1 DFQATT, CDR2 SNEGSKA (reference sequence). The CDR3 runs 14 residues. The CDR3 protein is CSARDDLTYNEQFF. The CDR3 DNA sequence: TGCAGTGCTAGAGACGACCTGACCTACAATGAGCAGTTCTTC.

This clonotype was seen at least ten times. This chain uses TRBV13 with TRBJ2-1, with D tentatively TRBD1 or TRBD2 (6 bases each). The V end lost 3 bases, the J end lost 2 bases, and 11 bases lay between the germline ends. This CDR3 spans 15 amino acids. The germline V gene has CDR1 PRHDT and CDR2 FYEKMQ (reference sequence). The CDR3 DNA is TGTGCCAGCAGCTTTTCGGGGGCCCCCTACAATGAGCAGTTCTTC. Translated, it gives CASSFSGAPYNEQFF. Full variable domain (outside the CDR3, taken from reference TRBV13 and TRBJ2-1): AAGVIQSPRHLIKEKRETATLKCYPIPRHDTVYWYQQGPGQDPQFLISFYEKMQSDKGSIPDRFSAQQFSDYHSELNMSSLELGDSALYFCASSFSGAPYNEQFFGPGTRLTVL.

The CDR3 region is CASSPPGRFDEKLFF. The CDR3 coding sequence is TGTGCCAGCAGCCCACCCGGGAGGTTTGACGAAAAACTGTTTTTT. The rearrangement joins TRBV7-9 to TRBJ1-4; D unresolved. The CDR3 is made up of 15 amino acids. The V end was cut by 5 bases, the J end by 8 bases, with 18 bases between. The V gene's germline CDR1 is SEHNR and CDR2 FQNEAQ (reference sequence).